What follows is one T cell receptor (beta chain) and its context. Its cognate antigen has yet to be identified. The input lacks base qualities; no much larger clone sits a single base away. The sample comes from a study of shared clonotypes between healthy human individuals (dated by TCRdb to about 2020). Turning to the overall study: The cohort comprised two women and a few men aged 18 to 49 years. To estimate repertoire size and how much clonotype sharing occurs between individuals, the study deeply sequenced the blood TCR repertoires of several healthy adults. To increase sequencing depth and limit assay-specific biases, TCR repertoire library preparation and sequencing were carried out by different laboratories using diverse techniques. For each donor, CD4 naive and CD4 memory were each run on three plates, CD8 naive on two plates, and CD8 memory on one plate. Per donor, leukapheresis produced somewhere between about 0.9 and 10 billion PBMCs. The full study reports these points: Incomplete sequencing was indicated by rarefaction of sorted-subset datasets, despite the large sequencing depth. Clonotypes shared by all four sorted-subset donors showed higher generation probabilities than non-shared clonotypes. Based on pairwise subsampling, the degree of clonotype sharing among donors was expected to be affected by sequencing depth. Estimated clonotype richness was generally larger for naive than for memory subsets. Sampling was restricted to blood, and TCR repertoires in tissue are likely to differ from TCR repertoires in blood. Roughly 5% of naive CD4, roughly 3.5% of naive CD8, roughly 2.4% of memory CD4, and less than 0.45% of memory CD8 clonotypes were shared across several donors. Because the study included only a small number of donors, the genetic and exposure-history diversity represented was limited.

Using the deep immunoSEQ assay, multiplex PCR amplified TCR CDR3 regions from genomic DNA. Extracted genomic DNA from each cell subset was distributed evenly across all wells of several immunoSEQ 96-well plates, and each plate was treated as a replicate. Each replicate PCR for sorted subsets received around 0.2 ug genomic DNA, equal to roughly 30,000 T cell genomes. Purified libraries were quantified with a Qubit 3.0 fluorometer, sized on a Bioanalyzer 2100, and re-quantified with the KAPA Library Quantification kit. Every immunoSEQ 96-well plate was sequenced on a dedicated single-read 150-cycle Illumina NextSeq 550 flow cell. The authors' analysis ran thus. Because only junctional sequences without quality scores were contained in the immunoSEQ output, filtering matching that applied to full-length reads could not be performed. To assign V/J genes and CDR3, sequences were annotated against IMGT germline references using PyIR, a Python wrapper for IgBLAST v1.9. Any read was removed if the V/J assignment was weak (E-value above 1e-6), the CDR3 was missing, or the read contained stop codons, out-of-frame junctions, or ambiguous translated residues. A V3J clonotype was defined by an identical inferred V gene, J gene, and CDR3 amino acid sequence. Percentage overlap between repertoires was calculated by dividing the number of shared unique clonotypes by the size of the smaller repertoire. Three approaches were used to assess repertoire richness: RTK rarefaction, the Chao1 estimator, and Recon v2.1 estimates of unobserved clonotypes. For all TCRbeta clonotypes obtained by the gDNA method from several donors, generation probabilities were computed with OLGA. TCRdb re-hosts the immuneACCESS table, in-frame sequences only. Its copies lack some clones; in the studies checked, an unresolved V gene accounts for under half of them, and the cause for the rest is not known. V and J calls and clone size are copied from that table; D and trimming were computed from the DNA. Across this sample there are around 2,100,000 clones, with about 95% seen only once. The ten largest clones add up to around 1% of the sample.

CD8 naive samples were CD45RO-negative cells positively selected for CCR7, giving a CD45RA+CCR7+ population that excluded TemRA cells. Healthy HIV-negative adults with no recently reported acute infections or vaccinations were included as donors. Every donor was a Caucasian adult living in Nashville, Tennessee, USA. Blood was obtained by leukapheresis, after which PBMCs were separated by Ficoll-Histopaque density gradient centrifugation and cryopreserved in liquid nitrogen vapor phase. Analytical flow cytometry was used to check the purity and quantity of each magnetically sorted T cell population. Genomic DNA was isolated from every sorted fraction and measured by UV absorbance on a Nanodrop 2000c. The CDR3 numbers 18 residues from cysteine through phenylalanine. This entry keeps only the CDR3 DNA: 54 bases, framed from base 1. Germline trimming amounts to 3 bases on V and 0 bases on J, with 9 as the count of junction bases outside the gene matches. CDR1 and CDR2 are read off the germline V gene as LGHNA and YSLEER.

This receptor was obtained from a man between 18 and 29 years old in good health. The chain links TRBV4-3 with TRBJ2-7, with TRBD2 matching 12 junction bases. The sequencing sample was made of naive CD8+ T cells sorted from blood. Read against the paper, the sample's cell subset or site label means: CD45RA+CCR7+. The DNA sequence is as follows: TGCGCCAGCAGCCAGGCGCCGGGACTAGCGGGTCTCTCCTACGAGCAGTACTTC. It encodes CASSQAPGLAGLSYEQYF.